The source of this TCR beta chain is a study of control samples from healthy donors and cancer patients. The protocol was immunoSEQ multiplex PCR, while the TCRdb copy is restricted to in-frame clones and leaves out a portion. The sample contains some 65,000 clones, more than 75% of which appear only once. Between the trimmed V and J ends, which lost 1 base and 0 bases, there was a span of 13 bases. The CDR3 runs to 17 residues. The germline V gene has CDR1 SEHNR and CDR2 FQNEAQ (reference sequence). Sequencing was carried out using PBMCs. The sequence was obtained from a woman between 45 and 65 years old with lung cancer. V and J are TRBV7-9 and TRBJ1-5; D is uncertain. For the CDR3, the DNA is TGTGCCAGCAGCTTAGGTTACAGTGGGAATAGCAATCAGCCCCAGCATTTT. It is translated as CASSLGYSGNSNQPQHF.